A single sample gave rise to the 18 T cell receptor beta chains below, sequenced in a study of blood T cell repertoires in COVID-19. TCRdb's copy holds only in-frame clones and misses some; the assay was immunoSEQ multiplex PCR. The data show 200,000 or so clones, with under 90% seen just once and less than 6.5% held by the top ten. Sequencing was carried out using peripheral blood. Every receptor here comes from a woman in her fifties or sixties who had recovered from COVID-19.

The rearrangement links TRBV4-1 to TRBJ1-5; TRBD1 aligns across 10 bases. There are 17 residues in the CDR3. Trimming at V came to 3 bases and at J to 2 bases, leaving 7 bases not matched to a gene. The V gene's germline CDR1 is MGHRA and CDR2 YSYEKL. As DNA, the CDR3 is TGCGCCAGCAGCCATCCCGCGGGGACAGGGGGCAATCAGCCCCAGCATTTT. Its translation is CASSHPAGTGGNQPQHF.

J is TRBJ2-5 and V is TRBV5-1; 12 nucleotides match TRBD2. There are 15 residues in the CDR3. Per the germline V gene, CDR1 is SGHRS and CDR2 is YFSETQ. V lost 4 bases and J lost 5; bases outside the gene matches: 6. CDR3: CASSDTLAGGETQYF. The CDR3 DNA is TGCGCCAGCAGCGATACCCTAGCGGGAGGGGAGACCCAGTACTTC.

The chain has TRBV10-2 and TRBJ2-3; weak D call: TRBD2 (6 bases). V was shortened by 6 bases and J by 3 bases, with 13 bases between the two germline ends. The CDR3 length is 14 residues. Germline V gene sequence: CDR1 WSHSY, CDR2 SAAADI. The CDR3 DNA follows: TGCGCCAGCAGCCCCACTGCGGGGACAGATACGCAGTATTTT. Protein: CASSPTAGTDTQYF.

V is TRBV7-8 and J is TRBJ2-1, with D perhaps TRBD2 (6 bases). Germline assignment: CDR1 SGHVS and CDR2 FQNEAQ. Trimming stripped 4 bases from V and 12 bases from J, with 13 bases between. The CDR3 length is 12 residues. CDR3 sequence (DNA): TGTGCCAGCAGCTCCACTAGGAGGGGGCAGTTCTTC. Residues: CASSSTRRGQFF. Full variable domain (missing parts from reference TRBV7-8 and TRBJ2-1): GAGVSQSPRYKVAKRGQDVALRCDPISGHVSLFWYQQALGQGPEFLTYFQNEAQLDKSGLPSDRFFAERPEGSVSTLKIQRTQQEDSAVYLCASSSTRRGQFFGPGTRLTVL.

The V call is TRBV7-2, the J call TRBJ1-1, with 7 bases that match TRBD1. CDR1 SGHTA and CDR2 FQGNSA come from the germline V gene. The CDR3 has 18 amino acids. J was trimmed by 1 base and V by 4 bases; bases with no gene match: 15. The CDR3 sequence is CASSSPHRGGGQNTEAFF. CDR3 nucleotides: TGTGCCAGCAGCTCTCCCCACAGGGGAGGAGGTCAGAACACTGAAGCTTTCTTT. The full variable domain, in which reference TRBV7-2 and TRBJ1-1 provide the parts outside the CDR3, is GAGVSQSPSNKVTEKGKDVELRCDPISGHTALYWYRQSLGQGLEFLIYFQGNSAPDKSGLPSDRFSAERTGGSVSTLTIQRTQQEDSAVYLCASSSPHRGGGQNTEAFFGQGTRLTVV.

This CDR3 is CASSPTGGVTF. CDR3 DNA: TGTGCCAGCAGCCCGACGGGGGGAGTCACCTTC. This chain uses TRBV2 with TRBJ1-2, with a tentative D call TRBD1 (5 bases). The length of the CDR3 is 11 residues. Germline lookup yields CDR1 SNHLY and CDR2 FYNNEI. V was trimmed by 6 bases and J by 13 bases, leaving 15 bases between them. Full variable domain (missing parts from reference TRBV2 and TRBJ1-2): EPEVTQTPSHQVTQMGQEVILRCVPISNHLYFYWYRQILGQKVEFLVSFYNNEISEKSEIFDDQFSVERPDGSNFTLKIRSTKLEDSAMYFCASSPTGGVTFGSGTRLTVV.

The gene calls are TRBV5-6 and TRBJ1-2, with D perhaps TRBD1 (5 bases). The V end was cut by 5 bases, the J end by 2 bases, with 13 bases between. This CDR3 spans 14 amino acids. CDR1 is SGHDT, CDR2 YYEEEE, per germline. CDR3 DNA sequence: TGTGCCAGCAGAACCGGGGGGGACAACTATGGCTACACCTTC. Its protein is CASRTGGDNYGYTF. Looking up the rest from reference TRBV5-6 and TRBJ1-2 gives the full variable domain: DAGVTQSPTHLIKTRGQQVTLRCSPKSGHDTVSWYQQALGQGPQFIFQYYEEEERQRGNFPDRFSGHQFPNYSSELNVNALLLGDSALYLCASRTGGDNYGYTFGSGTRLTVV.

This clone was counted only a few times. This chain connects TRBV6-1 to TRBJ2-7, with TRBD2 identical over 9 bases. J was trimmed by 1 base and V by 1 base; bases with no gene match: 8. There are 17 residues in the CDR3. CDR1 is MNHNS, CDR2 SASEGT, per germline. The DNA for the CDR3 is TGTGCCAGCAGTGAAGTCGTAAGCGGGGGGACTTCCTACGAGCAGTACTTC. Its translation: CASSEVVSGGTSYEQYF.

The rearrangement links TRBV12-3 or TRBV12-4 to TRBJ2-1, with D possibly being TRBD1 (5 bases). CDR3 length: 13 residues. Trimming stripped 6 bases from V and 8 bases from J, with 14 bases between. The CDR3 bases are TGTGCCAGCAGCTCGATGCAGGGCGATGAGCAGTTCTTC. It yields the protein CASSSMQGDEQFF.

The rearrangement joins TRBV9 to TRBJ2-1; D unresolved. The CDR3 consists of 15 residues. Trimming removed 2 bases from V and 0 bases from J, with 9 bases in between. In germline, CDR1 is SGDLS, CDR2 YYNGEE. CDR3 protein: CASSVRLSSYNEQFF. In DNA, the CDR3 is TGTGCCAGCAGCGTTAGACTTTCCTCCTACAATGAGCAGTTCTTC.

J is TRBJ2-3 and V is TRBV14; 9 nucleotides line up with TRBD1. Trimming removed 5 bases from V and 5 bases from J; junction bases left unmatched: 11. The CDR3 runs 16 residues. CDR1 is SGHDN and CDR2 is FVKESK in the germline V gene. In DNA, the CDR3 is TGTGCCAGCAGCACCCAGGCGACAGGGGGGGTAGATACGCAGTATTTT. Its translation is CASSTQATGGVDTQYF.

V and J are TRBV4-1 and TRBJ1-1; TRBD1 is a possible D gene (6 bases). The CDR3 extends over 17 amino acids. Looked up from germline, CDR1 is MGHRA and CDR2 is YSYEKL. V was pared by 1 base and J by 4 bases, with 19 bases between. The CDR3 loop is CASSQVIQGVFATEAFF. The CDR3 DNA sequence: TGCGCCAGCAGCCAAGTAATACAGGGCGTTTTTGCCACTGAAGCTTTCTTT.

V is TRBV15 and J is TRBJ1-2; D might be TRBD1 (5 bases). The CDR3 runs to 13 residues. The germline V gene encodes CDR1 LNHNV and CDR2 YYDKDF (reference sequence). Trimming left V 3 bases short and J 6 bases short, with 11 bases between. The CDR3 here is CATSRGGKDGYTF. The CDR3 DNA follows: TGTGCCACCAGCAGGGGGGGTAAGGATGGCTACACCTTC.

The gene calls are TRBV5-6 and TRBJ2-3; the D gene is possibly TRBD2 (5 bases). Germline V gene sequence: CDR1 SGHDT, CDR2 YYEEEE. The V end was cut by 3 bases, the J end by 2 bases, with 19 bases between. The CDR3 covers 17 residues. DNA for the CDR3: TGTGCCAGCAGCTGGAGATGGGGAGCCGAGACCACAGATACGCAGTATTTT. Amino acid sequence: CASSWRWGAETTDTQYF.

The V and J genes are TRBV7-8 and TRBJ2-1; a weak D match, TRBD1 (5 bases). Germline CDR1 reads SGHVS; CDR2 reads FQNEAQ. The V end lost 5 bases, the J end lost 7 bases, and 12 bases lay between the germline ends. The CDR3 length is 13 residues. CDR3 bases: TGTGCCAGCAGCGCCAGGGTGTGGAATGAGCAGTTCTTC. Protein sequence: CASSARVWNEQFF.

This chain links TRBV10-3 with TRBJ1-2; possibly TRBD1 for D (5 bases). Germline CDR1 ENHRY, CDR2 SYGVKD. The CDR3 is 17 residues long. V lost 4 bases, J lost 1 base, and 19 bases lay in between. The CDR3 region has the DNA TGTGCCATCAGTGCTGAGATAGGGGCCTCTTTTAACTATGGCTACACCTTC. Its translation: CAISAEIGASFNYGYTF.

The DNA of the CDR3 is TGTGCCAGCAAGGGGCCAAGGGAAAAGGGGGAGAACGAGCAGTACTTC. Residues: CASKGPREKGENEQYF. The chain couples TRBV7-2 to TRBJ2-7, with a weak D call TRBD1 (6 bases). Between the trimmed V and J ends, which lost 7 bases and 5 bases, there was a span of 24 bases. Germline lookup yields CDR1 SGHTA and CDR2 FQGNSA. The CDR3 runs to 16 residues.

The CDR3 here is CASSVDGTSYNEQFF. CDR3 DNA sequence: TGTGCCAGCAGCGTAGACGGGACTTCCTACAATGAGCAGTTCTTC. The V and J genes are TRBV9 and TRBJ2-1; maybe TRBD2 (6 bases). The ends were cut back, 0 bases at V and 1 base at J, with 8 bases in the middle. Germline lookup yields CDR1 SGDLS and CDR2 YYNGEE. There are 15 residues in the CDR3.